Below, 18 T cell receptor beta chains from the same sample are listed, as sequenced in a study of vaccination effects on CD4 cells after COVID-19. Culture proceeded for 9 to 11 days, and CD4+ T cells were then isolated. These receptors have no identified antigens. Generated by immunoSEQ multiplex PCR, the TCRdb table keeps only in-frame clones and is missing some. The table lists about 64,000 clones, 55% to 75% of them singletons. The material was CD4+ T cells from PBMCs cultured without peptide, obtained before COVID-19 vaccination. These receptor sequences come from a human donor who had a prior SARS-CoV-2 infection.

The chain carries TRBV7-2 and TRBJ2-5; unclear D gene. Germline loops: CDR1 SGHTA, CDR2 FQGNSA. V gave up 7 bases and J gave up 5 bases, with 14 bases separating them. The CDR3 contains 13 residues. CDR3 bases: TGTGCCAGCACCTTCAGCCCCAGGGAGACCCAGTACTTC. This sequence encodes CASTFSPRETQYF.

V and J are TRBV7-9 and TRBJ1-4; TRBD1 matches at 9 bases. Germline CDR1 reads SEHNR; CDR2 reads FQNEAQ (reference sequence). The CDR3 loop spans 14 amino acids. J lost 10 bases, V lost 5 bases, and 8 bases had no gene match. Written as DNA, the CDR3 is TGTGCCAGCAGCGCCGGGACAGGGTACCTAAAACTGTTTTTT. This sequence encodes CASSAGTGYLKLFF.

The V gene is TRBV6-5, the J gene TRBJ1-1; D might be TRBD1 (6 bases). Trimming took 5 bases from V and 2 from J, leaving 15 bases between them. The CDR3 spans 15 residues. Germline V gives CDR1 MNHEY, CDR2 SVGAGI. CDR3 protein: CASSPQGPRNTEAFF. CDR3 nucleotide sequence: TGTGCCAGCAGTCCCCAGGGGCCTCGTAACACTGAAGCTTTCTTT.

This clone was detected a few times. The chain combines TRBV5-1 with TRBJ2-3; D is uncertain. This CDR3 region has 14 residues. CDR1 is SGHRS and CDR2 is YFSETQ in the germline V gene. Deletions cut 2 bases from V and 2 bases from J, with 9 bases between. CDR3 sequence: CASSFSFTTDTQYF. The DNA for the CDR3 is TGCGCCAGCAGCTTCTCATTCACCACAGATACGCAGTATTTT.

This clone came up once. The CDR3 DNA reads TGTGCCAGCCGGAGAGGACTCCGCTCAGATACGCAGTATTTT. Its translation is CASRRGLRSDTQYF. V is TRBV7-2 and J is TRBJ2-3; perhaps TRBD2 as D (5 bases). The CDR3 consists of 14 residues. Trimming removed 8 bases at V and 4 bases at J, with 16 bases between. The germline gives CDR1 SGHTA, CDR2 FQGNSA.

The chain links TRBV18 to TRBJ2-3, with D perhaps matching TRBD1 (5 bases). The CDR3 is 15 amino acids. The germline CDR1 and CDR2 sequences are KGHSH and LQKENI. Trimming took 1 base from V and 6 from J, leaving 14 bases between them. This CDR3 is CASSPRSHTGDTQYF. The CDR3 DNA reads as TGTGCCAGCTCACCACGGAGTCATACAGGCGATACGCAGTATTTT. Together with reference TRBV18 and TRBJ2-3, the CDR3 gives the full variable domain: NAGVMQNPRHLVRRRGQEARLRCSPMKGHSHVYWYRQLPEEGLKFMVYLQKENIIDESGMPKERFSAEFPKEGPSILRIQQVVRGDSAAYFCASSPRSHTGDTQYFGPGTRLTVL.

This chain connects TRBV11-2 to TRBJ1-2; D might be TRBD1 (6 bases). The length of the CDR3 is 17 residues. CDR1 and CDR2 (germline): SGHAT, FQNNGV. Trimming removed 3 bases from V and 4 bases from J, with 21 bases in between. Here the CDR3 DNA reads TGTGCCAGCAGCTTGTCGGCAGGGGATAAGACCAGCTATGGCTACACCTTC. Encoded protein: CASSLSAGDKTSYGYTF.

This clone is a singleton in its sample. The J gene is TRBJ1-5, the V gene TRBV7-8; no definite D call. The CDR3 is 14 amino acids. The V gene's germline CDR1 is SGHVS and CDR2 FQNEAQ. V lost 1 base, J lost 4 bases, and 8 bases lay in between. The CDR3, as DNA: TGTGCCAGCAGCTTAGAGCTCAGAAATCAGCCCCAGCATTTT. Translation: CASSLELRNQPQHF.

This clone has more than one count but fewer than ten. The chain carries TRBV3-1 (or the pseudogene TRBV3-2) and TRBJ1-5; 7 nucleotides agree with TRBD1. Looked up from germline, CDR1 is LGHDT and CDR2 is YNNKEL (reference sequence). This CDR3 is built from 19 residues. J was trimmed by 6 bases and V by 0 bases; bases with no gene match: 17. In nucleotides, the CDR3 is TGTGCCAGCAGCCAAGATCGGCCAGGGGGTTGCCGGGATATTCAGCCCCAGCATTTT. Protein product: CASSQDRPGGCRDIQPQHF.

The rearrangement uses TRBV4-3 and TRBJ2-1, with D perhaps TRBD2 (6 bases). The CDR3 extends over 16 amino acids. Germline V gene sequence: CDR1 LGHNA, CDR2 YSLEER. V lost 0 bases and J lost 3, with 12 bases in between. The CDR3 loop reads CASSQDYTGSYNEQFF. In DNA, the CDR3 is TGCGCCAGCAGCCAAGATTATACCGGGAGCTACAATGAGCAGTTCTTC.

The chain employs TRBV20-1 and TRBJ2-3; D remains ambiguous. Germline V gene lookup returns CDR1 DFQATT and CDR2 SNEGSKA (reference sequence). Between the trimmed V and J ends, which lost 6 bases and 5 bases, there was a span of 9 bases. The CDR3 runs 11 residues. The CDR3, as DNA: TGCAGTGCCCTCGAGCAAGATACGCAGTATTTT. Its protein is CSALEQDTQYF.

This chain connects TRBV18 to TRBJ2-7, with a weak D call TRBD2 (5 bases). The CDR3 length is 12 residues. CDR1 and CDR2 from the germline V gene are KGHSH and LQKENI. V was shortened by 3 bases and J by 5 bases, with 8 bases between the two germline ends. This CDR3 is CASSPARDEQYF. The CDR3, as DNA: TGTGCCAGCTCACCTGCGAGGGACGAGCAGTACTTC. The full variable domain, with the rest looked up from reference TRBV18 and TRBJ2-7, is NAGVMQNPRHLVRRRGQEARLRCSPMKGHSHVYWYRQLPEEGLKFMVYLQKENIIDESGMPKERFSAEFPKEGPSILRIQQVVRGDSAAYFCASSPARDEQYFGPGTRLTVT.

V and J are TRBV20-1 and TRBJ2-7; D perhaps matches TRBD1 (5 bases). CDR3 length equals 11 residues. Germline V gene lookup returns CDR1 DFQATT and CDR2 SNEGSKA (reference sequence). The CDR3 loop reads CGVGAYDEQYF. The CDR3 coding sequence is TGCGGGGTAGGGGCCTACGACGAGCAGTACTTC.

With regard to this clone: At the DNA level, this CDR3 is encoded by other sequences in the same sample as well. This sequence joins TRBV18 and TRBJ1-5; D is unresolved. The V end was cut by 6 bases, the J end by 5 bases, with 11 bases between. The CDR3 is 13 residues long. CDR1 and CDR2 from the germline V gene are KGHSH and LQKENI. In nucleotides, the CDR3 is TGTGCCAGCTCGCCTCTCGAGGATCAGCCCCAGCATTTT. Translating it yields CASSPLEDQPQHF. Full variable domain (missing parts from reference TRBV18 and TRBJ1-5): NAGVMQNPRHLVRRRGQEARLRCSPMKGHSHVYWYRQLPEEGLKFMVYLQKENIIDESGMPKERFSAEFPKEGPSILRIQQVVRGDSAAYFCASSPLEDQPQHFGDGTRLSIL.

Only one count was recorded for this clone. The chain recombines TRBV6-5 with TRBJ1-2; 7 bases are shared with TRBD1. Germline CDR1 and CDR2: MNHEY and SVGAGI. The CDR3 is made up of 14 amino acids. Trimming at V came to 5 bases and at J to 4 bases, leaving 7 bases not matched to a gene. The CDR3 is CASSRPGQIYGYTF. The DNA of the CDR3 is TGTGCCAGCAGTAGACCGGGACAGATCTATGGCTACACCTTC.

The genes are TRBV2 and TRBJ2-7, with D perhaps TRBD2 (7 bases). The V end was cut by 3 bases, the J end by 5 bases, with 14 bases between. Germline assignment: CDR1 SNHLY and CDR2 FYNNEI. The CDR3 is 14 amino acids. DNA for the CDR3: TGTGCCAGCAGTGACCAAGGGGGAGGGAACGAGCAGTACTTC. Encoded protein: CASSDQGGGNEQYF.

V usage is TRBV5-6 and J usage is TRBJ2-5, with D uncertain. V was pared by 2 bases and J by 1 base, with 6 bases between. In germline, CDR1 is SGHDT, CDR2 YYEEEE. The CDR3 totals 13 residues. The CDR3 DNA sequence: TGTGCCAGCAGCTTTGACTCCCAAGAGACCCAGTACTTC. Its translation is CASSFDSQETQYF.

The CDR3 DNA reads as TGCGCCAGCAGCCAAGATCAAGATAGCGGGAGAGCCGGGGAGCTGTTTTTT. Amino acids: CASSQDQDSGRAGELFF. The gene calls are TRBV4-1 and TRBJ2-2, with 9 bases fitting TRBD2. V lost 0 bases, J lost 6 bases, and 8 bases stayed unmatched. Germline V lookup: CDR1 MGHRA, CDR2 YSYEKL. The CDR3 spans 17 residues.